These 13 T cell receptor beta chains came from one sample sequenced in a study of cytomegalovirus exposure and HLA in healthy donors. The PCR was carried out with 60 Vbeta primers and 13 Jbeta primers. This table comes from immunoSEQ multiplex PCR, and its TCRdb copy is limited to in-frame clones, with some not included. Among about 130,000 clones listed, about 82% were seen once. The sequenced material came from PBMCs. The receptors were gathered from a boy younger than 18 in good health and CMV-seronegative.

The V and J genes are TRBV28 and TRBJ2-7, with 7 positions matching TRBD2. CDR1 is MDHEN and CDR2 is SYDVKM in the germline V gene. CDR3 size: 15 residues. The V and J ends lost 7 bases and 0 bases, in that order; junction bases with no gene match: 9. CDR3 residues: CASTGAGSSSYEQYF. The CDR3 nucleotides are TGTGCCAGCACCGGAGCGGGGTCGAGCTCCTACGAGCAGTACTTC.

The V and J genes are TRBV27 and TRBJ2-7; tentative D call: TRBD1 (6 bases). This CDR3 is built from 15 residues. Germline CDR1 is MNHEY and CDR2 is SMNVEV (reference sequence). V lost 5 bases and J lost 5, with 19 bases in between. This CDR3 reads CASSLTQGRRDEQYF. The CDR3 nucleotides are TGTGCCAGCAGTCTAACTCAGGGGCGTCGCGACGAGCAGTACTTC.

The chain joins TRBV7-9 to TRBJ1-3, with D unclear. The V end lost 1 base, the J end lost 6 bases, and 7 bases lay between the germline ends. The CDR3 has 13 residues. CDR1 SEHNR and CDR2 FQNEAQ come from the germline V gene (reference sequence). CDR3 protein: CASSLVPVNTIYF. The DNA for the CDR3 is TGTGCCAGCAGCTTAGTCCCCGTAAACACCATATATTTT.

V gene TRBV27 combines with J gene TRBJ1-2; 8 bases are a match to TRBD1. Germline V CDR1 and CDR2: MNHEY, SMNVEV (reference sequence). This CDR3 region has 13 residues. V shed 6 bases, J shed 7 bases, and the junction held 7 bases outside the gene matches. As DNA, the CDR3 is TGTGCCAGCAGCACGACAGGGGTCGCTGGCTACACCTTC. It codes for CASSTTGVAGYTF.

J is TRBJ2-7 and V is TRBV7-2, with TRBD2 identical over 9 bases. J was trimmed by 6 bases and V by 1 base; bases with no gene match: 10. CDR1 and CDR2 from the germline V gene are SGHTA and FQGNSA. The CDR3 totals 16 residues. The CDR3 coding sequence is TGTGCCAGCAGCTTAGTGGCGGCGGGAGGGGGGGGCGAGCAGTACTTC. Its translation: CASSLVAAGGGGEQYF.

The rearrangement uses TRBV4-2 and TRBJ2-3, with D tentatively TRBD1 (6 bases). This CDR3 has 15 amino acids. Germline values: CDR1 LGHNA, CDR2 YNFKEQ. The V and J ends lost 0 bases and 4 bases respectively, with 11 bases between them. The DNA for the CDR3 is TGTGCCAGCAGCCAAGAAAGAGGGGGTCCAGATACGCAGTATTTT. Its protein product is CASSQERGGPDTQYF.

The CDR3 sequence is CASSSRDYSYEQYF. The CDR3 region has the DNA TGTGCCAGCAGTTCCCGGGACTACTCCTACGAGCAGTACTTC. The chain is built from TRBV7-8 and TRBJ2-7; 7 nucleotides align to TRBD2. Germline values: CDR1 SGHVS, CDR2 FQNEAQ. The V and J ends lost 6 bases and 0 bases, in that order; junction bases with no gene match: 5. The CDR3 contains 14 residues.

This chain links TRBV4-3 with TRBJ2-5; TRBD2 agrees at 10 bases. The J call may be faulty, since TRBJ2-7 better matches the DNA end. Germline lookup yields CDR1 LGHNA and CDR2 YSLEER. This CDR3 has 15 amino acids. The CDR3 sequence: CASSLLAGAMGEQYF. The CDR3 bases are TGCGCCAGCAGCCTGCTAGCGGGAGCAATGGGCGAGCAGTACTTC.

The chain is built from TRBV9 and TRBJ2-2, with D perhaps TRBD2 (7 bases). The V end lost 0 bases, the J end lost 7 bases, and 13 bases lay between the germline ends. Germline V gene sequence: CDR1 SGDLS, CDR2 YYNGEE. The CDR3 sequence is 15 residues long. CDR3 in amino acids: CASSVVGGQDGELFF. CDR3 in DNA: TGTGCCAGCAGCGTAGTCGGGGGGCAGGACGGGGAGCTGTTTTTT.

The J gene is TRBJ2-1, the V gene TRBV19; 8 bases are a match to TRBD2. The germline CDR1 and CDR2 sequences are LNHDA and SQIVND (reference sequence). V lost 2 bases and J lost 5; bases outside the gene matches: 5. The CDR3 spans 15 residues. The CDR3 region has the DNA TGTGCCAGTAGTATATTAGCGGGGCTTGACAATGAGCAGTTCTTC. Protein product: CASSILAGLDNEQFF.

The chain uses TRBV2 and TRBJ2-3; maybe TRBD2 (6 bases). CDR1 is SNHLY, CDR2 FYNNEI, per germline. CDR3 length: 16 residues. The ends were cut back, 7 bases at V and 1 base at J, with 18 bases in the middle. CDR3 protein: CASTLLREVGTDTQYF. The CDR3 nucleotides read TGTGCCAGCACCCTACTCAGGGAGGTGGGCACAGATACGCAGTATTTT.

CDR3 sequence (DNA): TGCGCCAGCAGCTTTTCACTAGCGGGGGACGAGCAGTACTTC. Amino acids: CASSFSLAGDEQYF. The chain has TRBV5-1 and TRBJ2-7, with TRBD2 matching 11 bases. V lost 2 bases to trimming and J lost 5 bases; unmatched junction nucleotides: 3. The CDR3 is 14 residues long. Germline CDR1 SGHRS, CDR2 YFSETQ.

As to this clone: At one end the junction does not follow the germline gene, possibly because of a read error. The chain uses TRBV7-9 and TRBJ2-7; tentative D call: TRBD1 (6 bases). CDR1 SEHNR and CDR2 FQNEAQ come from the germline V gene (reference sequence). This CDR3 has 16 residues. CDR3 in amino acids: CSSSLVTGSAVYEQYF. In DNA, the CDR3 is TGTTCCAGCAGCTTGGTAACAGGGTCGGCAGTGTACGAGCAGTACTTC.